This TCR beta chain stems from a study of blood T cells in healthy people across ages. Study-wide results and caveats: Lack of knowledge of donor CMV status possibly confounded expanded clonotype changes. Naive CD4+ cell counts and diversity both ran higher in long-lived than in aged donors.

This clonotype was found a few times. What it binds is not known. The junction departs from germline at one end; a sequencing error may be responsible. The CDR3 spans 16 residues. Germline V lookup: CDR1 SGHRS, CDR2 YFSETQ. The second PCR ran roughly 6 to 12 cycles with a sample-barcoded 5' primer and J-beta primers. Every cDNA was tagged by a template-switch adaptor with 12 random nucleotides. MiXCR was run by TCRdb on the 5' RACE reads, yielding one entry per CDR3 protein. This table holds about 1.7 million distinct CDR3 sequences, 28% found once. The V gene is TRBV5-1, the J gene TRBJ2-6; the match to TRBD1 covers 9 bases. Sequencing was done on a sample of blood. The TCR comes from a woman aged 30 to 39 in good health. The CDR3 bases are TGCGCCAGCAGCTTGGGGACAGGGGCTGGGGTCAACGTCCTGACTTTC. Protein: CASSLGTGAGVNVLTF.